This T cell receptor (beta chain) was sequenced during a study of neurological immune-mediated disorders. Study results and caveats: Sharing of CDR3 amino acid sequences among expanded clones across subjects was absent, suggesting private repertoires in all groups.

This clonotype was counted at least ten times. Antigen specificity is unknown. Synthesis of cDNA used 5'RACE (with 10-nucleotide random UMIs). Sequencing of 15-18 subjects in each run yielded over 200 million TCR-beta sequences. TCRdb analysed the 5' RACE reads with MiXCR anew, one entry per CDR3 protein. This sample has just under 40,000 distinct CDR3 sequences, with approximately 7.2% found just once. The sorted libraries drew on 900,000 to 1,000,000 T cells that were CD4+ or CD8+. This sequence originates from a man aged 45 to 65 in good health. Sequenced material: CD4+ T cells from blood.

For the CDR3, the DNA is TGCGCCAGCAGCTCGCACCGGGACACTAGCCTTCAAGATACGCAGTATTTT. Residues: CASSSHRDTSLQDTQYF. V is TRBV5-1 and J is TRBJ2-3, with D perhaps given as TRBD1 or TRBD2 (6 bases each). CDR1 is SGHRS, CDR2 YFSETQ, per germline. V lost 3 bases, J lost 5 bases, and 22 bases lay in between. The CDR3 spans 17 residues.